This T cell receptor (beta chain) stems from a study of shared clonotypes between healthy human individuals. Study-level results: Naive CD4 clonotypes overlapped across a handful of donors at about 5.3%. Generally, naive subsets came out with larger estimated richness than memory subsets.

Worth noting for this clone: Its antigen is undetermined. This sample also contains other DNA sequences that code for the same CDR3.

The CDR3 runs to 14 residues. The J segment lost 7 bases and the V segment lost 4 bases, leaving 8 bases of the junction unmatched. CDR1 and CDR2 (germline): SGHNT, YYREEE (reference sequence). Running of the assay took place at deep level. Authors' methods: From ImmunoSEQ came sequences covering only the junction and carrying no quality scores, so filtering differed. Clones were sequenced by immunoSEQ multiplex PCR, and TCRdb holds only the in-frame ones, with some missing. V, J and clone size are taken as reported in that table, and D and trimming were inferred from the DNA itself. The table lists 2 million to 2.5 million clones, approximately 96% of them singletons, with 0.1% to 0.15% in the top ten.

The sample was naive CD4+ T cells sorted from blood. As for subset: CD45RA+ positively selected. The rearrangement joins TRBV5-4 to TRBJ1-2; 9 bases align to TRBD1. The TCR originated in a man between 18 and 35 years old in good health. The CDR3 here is CASSPRTGGSGYTF. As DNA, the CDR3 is TGTGCCAGCAGCCCGCGAACAGGGGGCAGTGGCTACACCTTC.